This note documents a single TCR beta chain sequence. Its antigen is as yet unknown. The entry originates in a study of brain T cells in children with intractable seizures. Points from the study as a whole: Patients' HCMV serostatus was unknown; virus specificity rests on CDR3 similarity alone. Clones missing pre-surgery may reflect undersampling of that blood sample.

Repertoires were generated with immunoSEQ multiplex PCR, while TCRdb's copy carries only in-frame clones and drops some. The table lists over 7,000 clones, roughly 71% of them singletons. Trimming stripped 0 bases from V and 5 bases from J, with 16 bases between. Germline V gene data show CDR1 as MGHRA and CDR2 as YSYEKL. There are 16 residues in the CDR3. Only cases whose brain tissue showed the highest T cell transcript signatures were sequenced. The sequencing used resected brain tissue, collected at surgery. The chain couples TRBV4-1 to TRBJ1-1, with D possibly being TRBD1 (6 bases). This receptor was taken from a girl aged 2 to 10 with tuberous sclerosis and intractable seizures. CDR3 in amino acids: CASSQDWAGVGTEAFF. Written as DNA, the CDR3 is TGCGCCAGCAGCCAAGATTGGGCAGGGGTAGGGACTGAAGCTTTCTTT.